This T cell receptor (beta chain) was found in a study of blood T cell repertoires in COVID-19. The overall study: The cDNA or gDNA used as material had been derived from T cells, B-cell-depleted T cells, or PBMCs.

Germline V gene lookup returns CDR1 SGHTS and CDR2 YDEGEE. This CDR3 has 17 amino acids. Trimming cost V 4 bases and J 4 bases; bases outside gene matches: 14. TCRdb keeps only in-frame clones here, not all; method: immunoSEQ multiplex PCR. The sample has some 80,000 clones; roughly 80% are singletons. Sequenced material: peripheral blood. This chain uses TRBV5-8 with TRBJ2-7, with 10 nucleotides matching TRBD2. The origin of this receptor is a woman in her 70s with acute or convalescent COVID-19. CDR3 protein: CASSLISASGGGYEQYF. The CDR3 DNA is TGTGCCAGCAGCCTAATTTCGGCTAGCGGGGGTGGATACGAGCAGTACTTC.